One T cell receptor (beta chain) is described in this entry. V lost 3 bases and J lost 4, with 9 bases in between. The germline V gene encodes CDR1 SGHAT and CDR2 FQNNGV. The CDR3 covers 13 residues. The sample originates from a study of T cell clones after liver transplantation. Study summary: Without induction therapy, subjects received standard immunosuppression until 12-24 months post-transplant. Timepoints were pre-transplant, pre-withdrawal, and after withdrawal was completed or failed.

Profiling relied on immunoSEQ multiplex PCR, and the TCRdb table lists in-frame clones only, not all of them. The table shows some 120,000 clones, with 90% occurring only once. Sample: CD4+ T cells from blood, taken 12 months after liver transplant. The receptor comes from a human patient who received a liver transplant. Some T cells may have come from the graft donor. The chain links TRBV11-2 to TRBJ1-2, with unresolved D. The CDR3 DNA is TGTGCCAGCAGCTTGGACGGCTTCTATGGCTACACCTTC. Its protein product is CASSLDGFYGYTF.